This entry lists 18 T cell receptor beta chains sequenced from one sample in a study of vaccination and CD4 T cells after COVID-19. Treatment denoted: approximately 10-day PBMC culture with coronavirus spike peptide pools or control peptides (ViraFEST assay). Those CD4+ T cells from the unexposed donor predate the COVID-19 pandemic (2011-2018). These receptors have no identified antigens. Once obtained from cultured CD4+ T cells, the DNA was sequenced using the Oncomine TCR Beta short-read assay. MiXCR was run by TCRdb on the PCR reads, yielding one entry per CDR3 protein. The sample includes approximately 6,700 distinct CDR3 sequences, roughly 50% of them seen just once. What was sequenced was CD4+ T cells from blood, cultured in vitro. The source is a human donor in good health.

V usage is TRBV20-1 and J usage is TRBJ2-7; D not resolved. With 1 base removed from V and 0 bases from J, the gap between germline ends came to 4 bases. Germline V gene lookup returns CDR1 DFQATT and CDR2 SNEGSKA (reference sequence). The CDR3 runs 12 residues. The CDR3 loop is CSARGGSYEQYF. DNA of the CDR3: TGCAGTGCTAGAGGCGGCTCCTACGAGCAGTACTTC.

The chain carries TRBV2 and TRBJ1-1, with TRBD1 matching 12 bases. The CDR3 is 15 amino acids. In germline, CDR1 is SNHLY, CDR2 FYNNEI. V was pared by 9 bases and J by 3 bases, with 8 bases of the junction left unmatched. The chain's CDR3 is CARWDRGLGDTEAFF. In nucleotides, the CDR3 is TGTGCCAGATGGGACAGGGGGCTGGGGGACACTGAAGCTTTCTTT.

This chain uses TRBV20-1 with TRBJ2-5, with 10 bases lining up with TRBD2. Trimming cost V 6 bases and J 1 base; bases outside gene matches: 11. Germline loops: CDR1 DFQATT, CDR2 SNEGSKA (reference sequence). The CDR3 covers 16 residues. The CDR3 region is CSATSGEPSSQETQYF. In DNA, the CDR3 is TGCAGTGCCACTAGCGGGGAGCCATCTTCCCAAGAGACCCAGTACTTC.

The rearrangement uses TRBV27 and TRBJ1-1; D is unclear. Trimming took 4 bases from V and 4 from J, leaving 13 bases between them. This CDR3 has 14 amino acids. CDR1 and CDR2 from the germline V gene are MNHEY and SMNVEV (reference sequence). In nucleotides, the CDR3 is TGTGCCAGCAGTTCAACCAGGAGATTCACTGAAGCTTTCTTT. This gives the protein CASSSTRRFTEAFF.

This clonotype came up a few times. The CDR3 region has the DNA TGTGCCAGCAGCCCAAGACCCGTGGCCCGTACAGGACCCCACGAGCAGTACTTC. Translating it yields CASSPRPVARTGPHEQYF. The chain employs TRBV12-3 or TRBV12-4 and TRBJ2-7; possibly TRBD1 for D (5 bases). CDR3 length: 18 residues. Deletions cut 6 bases from V and 5 bases from J, with 29 bases between.

This chain links TRBV30 with TRBJ1-6; D gene uncertain. The CDR3 consists of 11 residues. With 1 base removed from V and 11 bases from J, the gap between germline ends came to 6 bases. Germline V gives CDR1 GTSNPN, CDR2 SVGIG (reference sequence). The CDR3 loop is CAWSGETPLHF. CDR3 nucleotides: TGTGCCTGGAGTGGGGAAACACCCCTCCACTTT.

This clonotype was found a few times. J is TRBJ2-7 and V is TRBV6-5, with a possible D match to TRBD1 (5 bases). The CDR3 is 14 amino acids. In germline, CDR1 is MNHEY, CDR2 SVGAGI. Trimming stripped 4 bases from V and 2 bases from J, with 12 bases between. The CDR3 protein is CASSSLSRAYEQYF. CDR3 bases: TGTGCCAGCAGTTCCCTAAGCAGGGCCTACGAGCAGTACTTC.

Details on this clonotype: The junction does not match germline at one end; this may be a read error. The rearrangement joins TRBV7-9 to TRBJ2-1; possibly TRBD1 for D (6 bases). The V gene's germline CDR1 is SEHNR and CDR2 FQNEAQ (reference sequence). The CDR3 length is 15 residues. CDR3 protein: CAGSLVTGVYNEQFF. The CDR3 nucleotides read TGTGCCGGCAGCTTAGTGACAGGCGTTTACAATGAGCAGTTCTTC.

J is TRBJ2-1 and V is TRBV19, with no clear D. Germline CDR1 reads LNHDA; CDR2 reads SQIVND (reference sequence). V was trimmed by 2 bases and J by 8 bases, leaving 10 bases between them. The CDR3 sequence is 13 residues long. CDR3 region: CASSIIGVHEQFF. The CDR3 DNA follows: TGTGCCAGTAGTATAATTGGGGTACATGAGCAGTTCTTC. Full variable domain (remainder filled in from reference TRBV19 and TRBJ2-1): DGGITQSPKYLFRKEGQNVTLSCEQNLNHDAMYWYRQDPGQGLRLIYYSQIVNDFQKGDIAEGYSVSREKKESFPLTVTSAQKNPTAFYLCASSIIGVHEQFFGPGTRLTVL.

This clonotype was counted between two and nine times. The rearrangement links TRBV20-1 to TRBJ1-1; D not certain. V lost 6 bases and J lost 2, with 16 bases in between. The CDR3 is made up of 14 amino acids. Germline lookup yields CDR1 DFQATT and CDR2 SNEGSKA (reference sequence). CDR3 coding DNA: TGCAGTGCCCAGGAAATCAATGGAAACACTGAAGCTTTCTTT. It encodes CSAQEINGNTEAFF.

The chain links TRBV27 to TRBJ2-2, with unresolved D. This CDR3 region has 14 residues. Germline V lookup: CDR1 MNHEY, CDR2 SMNVEV (reference sequence). Between the trimmed V and J ends, which lost 0 bases and 5 bases, there was a span of 7 bases. CDR3 sequence reads: CASSLSPWTGELFF. The CDR3 DNA is TGTGCCAGCAGTTTATCCCCATGGACCGGGGAGCTGTTTTTT.

In this sample, this clonotype turned up a few times. The chain has TRBV20-1 and TRBJ2-7; no clear D gene. The CDR3 is 13 residues long. The V gene's germline CDR1 is DFQATT and CDR2 SNEGSKA (reference sequence). V dropped 6 bases and J dropped 3 bases, with 15 bases sitting between them. As DNA, the CDR3 is TGCAGTGCCAAAGGAGAATCTAGCTACGAGCAGTACTTC. Translated: CSAKGESSYEQYF.

J is TRBJ1-1 and V is TRBV18; unclear D gene. Between the trimmed V and J ends, which lost 0 bases and 10 bases, there was a span of 12 bases. Germline V gives CDR1 KGHSH, CDR2 LQKENI. The CDR3 runs to 13 residues. In DNA, the CDR3 is TGTGCCAGCTCACCACCTCCGCCTAAGCCAGCTTTCTTT. Protein: CASSPPPPKPAFF. The full variable domain, in which reference TRBV18 and TRBJ1-1 provide the parts outside the CDR3, is NAGVMQNPRHLVRRRGQEARLRCSPMKGHSHVYWYRQLPEEGLKFMVYLQKENIIDESGMPKERFSAEFPKEGPSILRIQQVVRGDSAAYFCASSPPPPKPAFFGQGTRLTVV.

The CDR3, as DNA: TGTGCCAGCAGCTTTACCCGACGGGGGGTTCACAATGAGCAGTTCTTC. It encodes CASSFTRRGVHNEQFF. The chain is built from TRBV19 and TRBJ2-1, with TRBD2 identical over 7 bases. The germline V gene has CDR1 LNHDA and CDR2 SQIVND (reference sequence). J was trimmed by 5 bases and V by 9 bases; bases with no gene match: 16. The CDR3 has 16 residues.

The CDR3 DNA reads TGTGCCAGCAGCCCCGGCAGGTCTTACCTTGGTGGCTACACCTTC. As protein: CASSPGRSYLGGYTF. V usage is TRBV11-2 and J usage is TRBJ1-2, with D unresolved. This CDR3 is built from 15 residues. CDR1 SGHAT and CDR2 FQNNGV come from the germline V gene. Trimming stripped 5 bases from V and 7 bases from J, with 20 bases between. The whole variable domain, filled in from reference TRBV11-2 and TRBJ1-2, reads EAGVAQSPRYKIIEKRQSVAFWCNPISGHATLYWYQQILGQGPKLLIQFQNNGVVDDSQLPKDRFSAERLKGVDSTLKIQPAKLEDSAVYLCASSPGRSYLGGYTFGSGTRLTVV.

In nucleotides, the CDR3 is TGCAGTGCCGCAGGGTCTGGAAACACCATATATTTT. Translation: CSAAGSGNTIYF. V and J are TRBV20-1 and TRBJ1-3; weak D call: TRBD1 (5 bases). The V and J ends lost 6 bases and 1 base respectively, with 7 bases between them. The CDR3 is 12 amino acids. Germline CDR1 is DFQATT and CDR2 is SNEGSKA (reference sequence).

Only a few counts were recorded for this clonotype. The V gene is TRBV10-3, the J gene TRBJ2-7; 7 nucleotides match TRBD1. CDR3 length: 11 amino acids. CDR1 ENHRY and CDR2 SYGVKD come from the germline V gene. Trimming removed 10 bases from V and 2 bases from J; junction bases left unmatched: 2. The CDR3 DNA is TGTGCCACCGGGACAGCCTACGAGCAGTACTTC. It encodes CATGTAYEQYF.

This clonotype has more than one count but fewer than ten. The chain uses TRBV20-1 and TRBJ1-3; D gene ambiguous. With 2 bases removed from V and 2 bases from J, the gap between germline ends came to 7 bases. The CDR3 length is 13 residues. Germline CDR1 and CDR2: DFQATT and SNEGSKA (reference sequence). DNA for the CDR3: TGCAGTGCTAGACTGCGGGCTGGAAACACCATATATTTT. As protein: CSARLRAGNTIYF.